This TCR beta chain was obtained from a study of blood T cell repertoires in COVID-19. Original processing notes: Estimates of nucleated cell counts were drawn from the amplification of reference gene primers. Clones were sequenced by immunoSEQ multiplex PCR, and TCRdb holds only the in-frame ones, with some missing. V, J and clone size reflect that table, while D and trimming were determined from the DNA. The sample holds about 190,000 clones; 75% to 90% are singletons and the top ten take roughly 6.7%. The sample consisted of peripheral blood. The source of this sequence is a man aged 35 to 55 with acute or convalescent COVID-19.

The CDR3 DNA follows: TGTGCCACCAGTGATGCCAGGCAAGGGAACACTGAAGCTTTCTTT. Residues: CATSDARQGNTEAFF. This chain uses TRBV24-1 with TRBJ1-1; D gene unclear. This CDR3 contains 15 residues. Trimming pared 3 bases from V and 1 base from J, leaving 11 bases between. In germline, CDR1 is KGHDR, CDR2 SFDVKD.